The 16 T cell receptor beta chains listed next were all sequenced from one sample in a study of radiotherapy plus CTLA-4 blockade in lung cancer. Assay used: immunoSEQ multiplex PCR; TCRdb lists only in-frame clones, some missing. The sample has around 45,000 clones; roughly 76% are singletons. This material consisted of peripheral blood, taken from a patient treated with radiotherapy plus ipilimumab. These receptors all come from a human donor with non-small cell lung cancer who had a complete response to radiotherapy plus ipilimumab.

The rearrangement joins TRBV7-6 to TRBJ2-3; perhaps TRBD1 as D (5 bases). Deletions cut 5 bases from V and 3 bases from J, with 12 bases between. CDR1 and CDR2 (germline): SGHVS, FNYEAQ. The CDR3 length is 14 residues. CDR3 in DNA: TGTGCCAGCAGCCAGAAGAAGGGGACAGATACGCAGTATTTT. As protein: CASSQKKGTDTQYF.

V is TRBV28 and J is TRBJ2-5; D perhaps matches TRBD1 (6 bases). The closer fit of TRBJ2-7 to the DNA end suggests the J call may be wrong. The CDR3 covers 13 residues. Germline V gene lookup returns CDR1 MDHEN and CDR2 SYDVKM. CDR3 bases: TGTGCCAGCGCCACAGGGCCCTCCTACGAGCAGTACTTC. This translates into CASATGPSYEQYF.

This chain uses TRBV28 with TRBJ1-1; TRBD1 might be the D (6 bases). V was shortened by 7 bases and J by 0 bases, with 15 bases between the two germline ends. CDR3 size: 15 residues. Germline lookup yields CDR1 MDHEN and CDR2 SYDVKM. For the CDR3, the DNA is TGTGCCAGCACCGTAGGGGGTAACATGAACACTGAAGCTTTCTTT. This encodes CASTVGGNMNTEAFF.

The chain couples TRBV5-1 to TRBJ1-4; tentatively, D is TRBD1 (5 bases). Germline values: CDR1 SGHRS, CDR2 YFSETQ. The CDR3 length is 15 residues. V lost 4 bases and J lost 0, with 10 bases in between. For the CDR3, the DNA is TGCGCCAGCAGCACGACAGTTGCAACTAATGAAAAACTGTTTTTT. It specifies CASSTTVATNEKLFF.

The chain joins TRBV7-2 to TRBJ1-2; TRBD1 is a possible D gene (5 bases). CDR3 length: 13 amino acids. Germline lookup yields CDR1 SGHTA and CDR2 FQGNSA. V was cut by 5 bases and J by 8 bases, with 15 bases left in between. The CDR3 loop is CASSPGGGFGYTF. The CDR3 nucleotides read TGTGCCAGCAGCCCTGGGGGAGGGTTCGGCTACACCTTC.

This chain joins TRBV5-1 and TRBJ2-5, with TRBD1 matching 9 bases. The germline V gene encodes CDR1 SGHRS and CDR2 YFSETQ. V lost 1 base to trimming and J lost 2 bases; unmatched junction nucleotides: 3. The length of the CDR3 is 15 residues. The CDR3 region has the DNA TGCGCCAGCAGCTTGCTCGGACAGGGGCAAGAGACCCAGTACTTC. This encodes CASSLLGQGQETQYF.

The gene calls are TRBV18 and TRBJ2-5, with 8 bases that match TRBD1. The DNA end is more similar to TRBJ2-7, so the J call may be wrong. The CDR3 runs to 14 residues. Per the germline V gene, CDR1 is KGHSH and CDR2 is LQKENI. CDR3 protein: CASSHGQGTYEQYF. DNA for the CDR3: TGTGCCAGCTCACACGGACAGGGCACCTACGAGCAGTACTTC.

This chain joins TRBV6-5 and TRBJ2-4; TRBD1 agrees at 10 bases. Looked up from germline, CDR1 is MNHEY and CDR2 is SVGAGI. This CDR3 has 14 amino acids. The V gene end was trimmed by 4 bases and the J gene end by 12 bases; junction bases not matched to a gene: 9. Here the CDR3 reads CASSSGQGSGYQYF. CDR3 nucleotide sequence: TGTGCCAGCAGTTCGGGACAGGGGTCCGGTTATCAGTACTTC.

CDR3 residues: CASSLVPPIQGADHEQYF. For the CDR3, the DNA is TGTGCCAGCAGCTTAGTCCCCCCTATACAGGGGGCGGATCACGAGCAGTACTTC. The chain recombines TRBV11-2 with TRBJ2-7, with 9 bases matching TRBD1. Germline CDR1 is SGHAT and CDR2 is FQNNGV. This CDR3 is 18 amino acids long. V shed 1 base and J 5 bases; nucleotides not matched to a gene: 15.

The V call is TRBV11-2, the J call TRBJ1-2, with D maybe TRBD1 (5 bases). The germline V and J ends were trimmed by 5 bases and 4 bases, with 11 bases remaining between them. CDR3 size: 13 residues. From germline, CDR1 is SGHAT and CDR2 FQNNGV. The CDR3: CASSPQVGYGYTF. CDR3 nucleotide sequence: TGTGCCAGCAGCCCACAGGTTGGCTATGGCTACACCTTC.

The chain recombines TRBV18 with TRBJ2-6; D ambiguous. CDR1 and CDR2 (germline): KGHSH, LQKENI. This CDR3 spans 16 amino acids. The V end lost 0 bases, the J end lost 4 bases, and 10 bases lay between the germline ends. The CDR3 loop reads CASSPPAARGANVLTF. CDR3 in DNA: TGTGCCAGCTCACCACCTGCGGCGAGAGGGGCCAACGTCCTGACTTTC.

The V gene is TRBV4-1, the J gene TRBJ1-4, with D unresolved. Per the germline V gene, CDR1 is MGHRA and CDR2 is YSYEKL. The CDR3 extends over 16 amino acids. V gave up 1 base and J gave up 0 bases, with 9 bases separating them. This chain's CDR3 is CASSQAGSATNEKLFF. CDR3 in DNA: TGCGCCAGCAGCCAAGCCGGGTCTGCAACTAATGAAAAACTGTTTTTT.

V is TRBV5-5 and J is TRBJ2-2; possible D gene TRBD1, 6 bases. Germline CDR1 SGHKS, CDR2 YYEKEE (reference sequence). This CDR3 has 15 amino acids. Trimming cost V 7 bases and J 4 bases, with 17 bases left between them. This CDR3 reads CASSSRGDGTGELFF. As DNA, the CDR3 is TGTGCCAGCTCGTCCAGGGGAGATGGCACCGGGGAGCTGTTTTTT.

The CDR3 here is CASSVQGANTYEQYF. For the CDR3, the DNA is TGTGCCAGCAGCGTACAGGGGGCTAACACCTACGAGCAGTACTTC. V and J are TRBV2 and TRBJ2-7; 9 bases are shared with TRBD1. V was pared by 6 bases and J by 2 bases, with 8 bases of the junction left unmatched. The CDR3 runs to 15 residues. The V gene's germline CDR1 is SNHLY and CDR2 FYNNEI.

V gene TRBV27 combines with J gene TRBJ2-7, with 7 bases identical to TRBD2. CDR1 is MNHEY and CDR2 is SMNVEV in the germline V gene (reference sequence). The CDR3 contains 15 residues. Trimming removed 5 bases from V and 4 bases from J; junction bases left unmatched: 11. CDR3 in DNA: TGTGCCAGCAGTGTCGGGGGTGGGGGGGTATACGAGCAGTACTTC. Translating gives CASSVGGGGVYEQYF.

Remarks on this clone: Within the sample, other DNA sequences also encode this same CDR3. The rearrangement uses TRBV6-5 and TRBJ2-1; D call uncertain. This CDR3 contains 13 residues. The V end was cut by 0 bases, the J end by 6 bases, with 6 bases between. Looked up from germline, CDR1 is MNHEY and CDR2 is SVGAGI. The CDR3 sequence: CASSYSTGNEQFF. The CDR3 nucleotides read TGTGCCAGCAGTTACTCTACGGGCAATGAGCAGTTCTTC.